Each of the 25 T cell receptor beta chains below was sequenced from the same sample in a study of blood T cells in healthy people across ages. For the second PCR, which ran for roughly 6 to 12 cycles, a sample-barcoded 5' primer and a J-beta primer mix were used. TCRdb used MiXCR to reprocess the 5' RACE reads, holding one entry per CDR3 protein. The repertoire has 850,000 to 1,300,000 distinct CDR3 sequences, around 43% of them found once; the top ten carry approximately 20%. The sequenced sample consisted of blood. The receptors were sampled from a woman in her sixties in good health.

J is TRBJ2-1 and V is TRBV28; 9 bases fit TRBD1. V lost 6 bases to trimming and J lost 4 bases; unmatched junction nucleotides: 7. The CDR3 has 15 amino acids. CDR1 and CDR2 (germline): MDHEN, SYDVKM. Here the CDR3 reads CASSRGTGNYNEQFF. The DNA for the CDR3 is TGTGCCAGCAGCCGGGGGACAGGGAATTACAATGAGCAGTTCTTC.

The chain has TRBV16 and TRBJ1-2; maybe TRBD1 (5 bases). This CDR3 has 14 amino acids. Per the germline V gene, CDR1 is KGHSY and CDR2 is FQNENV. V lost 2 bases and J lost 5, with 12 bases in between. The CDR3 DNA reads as TGTGCCAGCAGCCAACCTGGCGGGGGTTATGGCTACACCTTC. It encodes CASSQPGGGYGYTF.

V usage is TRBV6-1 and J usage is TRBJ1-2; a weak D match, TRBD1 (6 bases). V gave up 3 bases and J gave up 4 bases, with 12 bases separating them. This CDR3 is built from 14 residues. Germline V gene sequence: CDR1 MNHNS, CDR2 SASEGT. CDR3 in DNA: TGTGCCAGCAGTGACGTACAGGGATCCTATGGCTACACCTTC. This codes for CASSDVQGSYGYTF.

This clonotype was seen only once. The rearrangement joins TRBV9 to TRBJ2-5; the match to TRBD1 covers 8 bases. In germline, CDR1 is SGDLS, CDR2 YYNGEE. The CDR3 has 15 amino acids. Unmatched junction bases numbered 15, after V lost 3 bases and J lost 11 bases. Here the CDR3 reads CASSGTGLAYNEQYF. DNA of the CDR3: TGTGCCAGCAGCGGGACAGGGCTGGCATACAATGAGCAGTACTTC.

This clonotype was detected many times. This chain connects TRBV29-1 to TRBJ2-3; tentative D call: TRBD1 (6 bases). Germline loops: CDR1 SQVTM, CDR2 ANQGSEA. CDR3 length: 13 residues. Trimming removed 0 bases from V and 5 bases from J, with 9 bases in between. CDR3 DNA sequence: TGCAGCGTTGAAGAAACACAGGGAGATACGCAGTATTTT. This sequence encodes CSVEETQGDTQYF.

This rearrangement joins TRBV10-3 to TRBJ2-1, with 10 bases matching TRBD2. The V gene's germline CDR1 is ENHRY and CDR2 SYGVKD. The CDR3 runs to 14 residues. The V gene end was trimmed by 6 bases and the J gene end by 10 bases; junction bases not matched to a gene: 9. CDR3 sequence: CAIRASGSEEEQFF. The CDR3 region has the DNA TGTGCCATCAGGGCTAGCGGGAGCGAGGAGGAGCAGTTCTTC.

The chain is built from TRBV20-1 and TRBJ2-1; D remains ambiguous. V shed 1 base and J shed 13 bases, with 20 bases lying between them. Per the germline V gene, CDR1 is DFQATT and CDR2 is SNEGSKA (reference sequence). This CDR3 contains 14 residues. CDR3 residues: CSARVPGPQETQFF. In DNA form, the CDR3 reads TGCAGTGCTAGAGTTCCCGGGCCCCAAGAGACCCAGTTCTTC.

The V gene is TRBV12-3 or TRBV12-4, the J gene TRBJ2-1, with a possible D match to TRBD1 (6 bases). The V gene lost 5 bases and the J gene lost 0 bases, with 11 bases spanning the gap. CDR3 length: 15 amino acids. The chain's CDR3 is CASSIPGVSYNEQFF. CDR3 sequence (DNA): TGTGCCAGCAGTATACCAGGGGTCTCCTACAATGAGCAGTTCTTC.

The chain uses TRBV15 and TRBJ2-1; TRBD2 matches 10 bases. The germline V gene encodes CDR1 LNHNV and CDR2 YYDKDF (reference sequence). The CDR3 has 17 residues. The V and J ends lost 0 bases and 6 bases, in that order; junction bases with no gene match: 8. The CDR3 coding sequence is TGTGCCACCAGCAGAGACGTAGCGGGGGGCCGGGGCAATGAGCAGTTCTTC. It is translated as CATSRDVAGGRGNEQFF.

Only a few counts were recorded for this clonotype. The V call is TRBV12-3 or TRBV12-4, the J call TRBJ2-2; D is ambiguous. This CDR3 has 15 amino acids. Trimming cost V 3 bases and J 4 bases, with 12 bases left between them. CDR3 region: CASSFPLGFTGELFF. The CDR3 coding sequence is TGTGCCAGCAGTTTCCCTCTGGGGTTCACCGGGGAGCTGTTTTTT.

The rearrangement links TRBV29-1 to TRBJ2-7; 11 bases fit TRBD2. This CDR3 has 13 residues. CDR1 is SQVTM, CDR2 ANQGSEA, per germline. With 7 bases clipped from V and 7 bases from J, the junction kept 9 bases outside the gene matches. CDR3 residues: CSAGLAGTNEQYF. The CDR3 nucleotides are TGCAGCGCCGGACTAGCGGGCACCAATGAGCAGTACTTC.

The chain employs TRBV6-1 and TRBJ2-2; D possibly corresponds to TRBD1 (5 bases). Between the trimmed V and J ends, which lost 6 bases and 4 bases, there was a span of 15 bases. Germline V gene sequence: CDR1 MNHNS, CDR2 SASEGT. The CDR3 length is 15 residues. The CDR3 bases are TGTGCCAGCAGCCAACTTGACAGTACCACCGGGGAGCTGTTTTTT. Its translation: CASSQLDSTTGELFF.

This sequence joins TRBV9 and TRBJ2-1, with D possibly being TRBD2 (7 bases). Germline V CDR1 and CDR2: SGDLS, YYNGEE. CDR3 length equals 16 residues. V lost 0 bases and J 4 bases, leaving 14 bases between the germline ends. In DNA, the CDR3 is TGTGCCAGCAGCGTAGCATCTAGCGGACAGTACAATGAGCAGTTCTTC. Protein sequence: CASSVASSGQYNEQFF. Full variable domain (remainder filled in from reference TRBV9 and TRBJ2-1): DSGVTQTPKHLITATGQRVTLRCSPRSGDLSVYWYQQSLDQGLQFLIQYYNGEERAKGNILERFSAQQFPDLHSELNLSSLELGDSALYFCASSVASSGQYNEQFFGPGTRLTVL.

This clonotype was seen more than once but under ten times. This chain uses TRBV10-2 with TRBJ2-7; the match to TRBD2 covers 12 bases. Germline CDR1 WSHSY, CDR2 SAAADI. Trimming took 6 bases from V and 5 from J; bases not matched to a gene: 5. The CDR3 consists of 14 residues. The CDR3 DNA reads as TGCGCCAGCAGACGGACTAGCGGGGCCCACGAGCAGTACTTC. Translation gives CASRRTSGAHEQYF.

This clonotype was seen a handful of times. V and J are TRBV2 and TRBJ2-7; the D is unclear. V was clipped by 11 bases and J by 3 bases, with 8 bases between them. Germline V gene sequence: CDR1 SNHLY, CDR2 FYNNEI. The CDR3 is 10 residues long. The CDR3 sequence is CAAGSYEQYF. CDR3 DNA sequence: TGTGCCGCCGGCAGCTACGAGCAGTACTTC.

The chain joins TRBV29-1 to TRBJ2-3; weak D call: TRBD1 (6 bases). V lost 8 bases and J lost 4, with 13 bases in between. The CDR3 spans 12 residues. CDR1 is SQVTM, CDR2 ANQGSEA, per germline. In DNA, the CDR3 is TGCAGCTTCTCCCCAGGGGCAGATACGCAGTATTTT. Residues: CSFSPGADTQYF.

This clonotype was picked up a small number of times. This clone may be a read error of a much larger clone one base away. The CDR3 DNA reads as TGTGCCAGCCGAAGTCCTCCTGAGCAGTACTTC. Its protein product is CASRSPPEQYF. This chain uses TRBV6-1 with TRBJ2-5; the D is unclear. This CDR3 is built from 11 residues. Trimming removed 8 bases at V and 11 bases at J, with 15 bases between. Germline CDR1 is MNHNS and CDR2 is SASEGT.

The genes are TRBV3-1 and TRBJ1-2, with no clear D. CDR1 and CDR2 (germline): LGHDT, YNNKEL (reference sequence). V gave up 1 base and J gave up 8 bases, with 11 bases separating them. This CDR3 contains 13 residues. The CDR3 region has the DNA TGTGCCAGCAGCCAAGGTATCACGGGGGGCTACACCTTC. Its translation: CASSQGITGGYTF.

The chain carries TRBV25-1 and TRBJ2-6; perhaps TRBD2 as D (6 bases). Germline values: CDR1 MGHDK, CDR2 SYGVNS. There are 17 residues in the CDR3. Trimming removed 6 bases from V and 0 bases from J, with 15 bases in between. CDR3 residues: CASSVTGLSSGANVLTF. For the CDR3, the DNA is TGTGCCAGCAGCGTAACGGGACTGAGCTCTGGGGCCAACGTCCTGACTTTC.

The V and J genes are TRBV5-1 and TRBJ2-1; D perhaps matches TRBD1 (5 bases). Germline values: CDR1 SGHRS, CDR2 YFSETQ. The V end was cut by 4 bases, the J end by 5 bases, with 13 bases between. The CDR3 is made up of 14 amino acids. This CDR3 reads CASSMRQPDNEQFF. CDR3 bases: TGCGCCAGCAGCATGAGACAGCCTGACAATGAGCAGTTCTTC.

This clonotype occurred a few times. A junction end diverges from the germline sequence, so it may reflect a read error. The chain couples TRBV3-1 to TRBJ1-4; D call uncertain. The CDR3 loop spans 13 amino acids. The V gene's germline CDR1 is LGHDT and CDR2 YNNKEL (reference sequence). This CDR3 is CASSQDWSEKLFF. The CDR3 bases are TGTGCCAGTAGCCAAGATTGGTCTGAAAAACTGTTTTTT.

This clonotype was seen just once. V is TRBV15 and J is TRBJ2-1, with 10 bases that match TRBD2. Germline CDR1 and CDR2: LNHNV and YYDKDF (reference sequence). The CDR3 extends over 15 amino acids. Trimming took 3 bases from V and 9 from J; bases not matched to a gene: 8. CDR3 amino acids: CATSSNLAGEGEQFF. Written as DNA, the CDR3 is TGTGCCACCAGCAGTAACCTAGCGGGAGAGGGTGAGCAGTTCTTC.

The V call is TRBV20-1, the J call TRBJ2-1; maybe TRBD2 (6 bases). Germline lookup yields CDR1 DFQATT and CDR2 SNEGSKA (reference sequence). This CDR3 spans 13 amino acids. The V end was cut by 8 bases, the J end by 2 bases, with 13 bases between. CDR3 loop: CSSRETPYNEQFF. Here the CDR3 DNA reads TGCAGTTCACGGGAGACCCCCTACAATGAGCAGTTCTTC.

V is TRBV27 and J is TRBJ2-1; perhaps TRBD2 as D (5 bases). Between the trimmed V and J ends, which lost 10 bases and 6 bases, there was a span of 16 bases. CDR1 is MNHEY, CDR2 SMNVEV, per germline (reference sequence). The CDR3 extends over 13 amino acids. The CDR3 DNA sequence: TGTGCCACGGGGAGAGGGCCGGCCAATGAGCAGTTCTTC. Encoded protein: CATGRGPANEQFF.

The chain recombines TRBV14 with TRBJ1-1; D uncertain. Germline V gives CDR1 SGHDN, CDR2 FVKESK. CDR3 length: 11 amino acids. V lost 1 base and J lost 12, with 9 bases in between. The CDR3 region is CASSQARITFF. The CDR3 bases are TGTGCCAGCAGCCAAGCAAGGATAACTTTCTTT. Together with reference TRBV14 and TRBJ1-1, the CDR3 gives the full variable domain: EAGVTQFPSHSVIEKGQTVTLRCDPISGHDNLYWYRRVMGKEIKFLLHFVKESKQDESGMPNNRFLAERTGGTYSTLKVQPAELEDSGVYFCASSQARITFFGQGTRLTVV.